This record looks at one T cell receptor beta chain sequence and its context. Patients in Seattle were enrolled during active infection, then followed longitudinally. The data are from a study of blood T cell repertoires in COVID-19. The assay was immunoSEQ multiplex PCR, and TCRdb's table has in-frame clones only and misses some. The sample lists around 330,000 clones, more than 70% occurring once. Trimming shortened V by 4 bases and J by 7 bases, and 20 bases separated the two germline ends. There are 16 residues in the CDR3. From germline, CDR1 is SGHAT and CDR2 FQNNGV. The source is a woman aged 30 to 39 with COVID-19, enrolled during active disease. The chain is built from TRBV11-2 and TRBJ2-1; D uncertain. The specimen sequenced was peripheral blood. CDR3 residues: CASSSLTDFYWNEQFF. DNA for the CDR3: TGTGCCAGCAGCTCCCTCACTGACTTCTATTGGAATGAGCAGTTCTTC.